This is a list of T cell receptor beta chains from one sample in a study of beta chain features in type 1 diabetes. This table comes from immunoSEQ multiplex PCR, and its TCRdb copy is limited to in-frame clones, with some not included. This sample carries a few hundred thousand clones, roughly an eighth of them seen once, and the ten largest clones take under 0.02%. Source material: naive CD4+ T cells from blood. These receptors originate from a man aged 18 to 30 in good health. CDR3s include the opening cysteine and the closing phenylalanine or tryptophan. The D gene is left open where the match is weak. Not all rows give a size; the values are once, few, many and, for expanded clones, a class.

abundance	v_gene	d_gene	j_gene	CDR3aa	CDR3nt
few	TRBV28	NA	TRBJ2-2	CASSLGDRSTGELFF	TGTGCCAGCAGTTTGGGTGACAGGTCCACCGGGGAGCTGTTTTTT
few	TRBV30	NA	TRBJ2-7	CAWSLASYEQYF	TGTGCCTGGAGTCTAGCCTCCTACGAGCAGTACTTC
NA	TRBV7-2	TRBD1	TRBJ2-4	CASSQETGKNIQYF	TGTGCCAGCAGCCAAGAGACAGGGAAAAACATTCAGTACTTC
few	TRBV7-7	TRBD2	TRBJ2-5	CASSRLAGGTQYF	TGTGCCAGCAGCAGACTAGCGGGGGGGACCCAGTACTTC
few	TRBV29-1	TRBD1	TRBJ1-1	CSANTGGLNTEAFF	TGCAGCGCAAACACAGGGGGCCTGAACACTGAAGCTTTCTTT
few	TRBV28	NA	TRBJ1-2	CASSLLGGLYGYTF	TGTGCCAGCAGTTTATTAGGCGGACTCTATGGCTACACCTTC
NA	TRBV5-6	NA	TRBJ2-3	CASSLSGTDTQYF	TGTGCCAGCAGCTTAAGCGGGACAGATACGCAGTATTTT
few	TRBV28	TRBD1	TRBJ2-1	CASTLGQGWGNEQFF	TGTGCCAGCACCCTTGGACAGGGATGGGGCAATGAGCAGTTCTTC
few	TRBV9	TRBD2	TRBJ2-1	CASSADRSTSGRTSLRWNEQFF	TGTGCCAGCAGCGCCGACAGAAGCACTAGCGGGAGGACCTCCTTGCGTTGGAATGAGCAGTTCTTC
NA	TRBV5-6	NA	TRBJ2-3	CASRDWIGKGDTQYF	TGTGCCAGCAGGGACTGGATAGGGAAGGGAGATACGCAGTATTTT
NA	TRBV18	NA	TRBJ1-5	CASSLRQPRNQPQHF	TGTGCCAGCTCCCTCCGACAGCCCCGCAATCAGCCCCAGCATTTT
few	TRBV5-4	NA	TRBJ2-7	CASRGAGSYEQYF	TGTGCCAGCAGAGGAGCGGGTAGTTACGAGCAGTACTTC
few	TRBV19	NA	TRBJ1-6	CASSIRRDGSPLHF	TGTGCCAGTAGTATAAGGAGAGATGGCTCACCCCTCCACTTT
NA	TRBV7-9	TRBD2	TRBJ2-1	CASSLATLAVNNEQFF	TGTGCCAGCAGCTTAGCAACGCTAGCGGTCAACAATGAGCAGTTCTTC
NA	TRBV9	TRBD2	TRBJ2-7	CASSPRTSGTYEQYF	TGTGCCAGCAGCCCCCGGACTAGCGGAACCTACGAGCAGTACTTC
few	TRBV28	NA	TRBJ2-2	CASSFQGPNTGELFF	TGTGCCAGCAGTTTCCAGGGCCCGAACACCGGGGAGCTGTTTTTT
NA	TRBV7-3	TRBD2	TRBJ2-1	CASSLGTSGYNEQFF	TGTGCCAGCAGCTTAGGGACTAGCGGCTACAATGAGCAGTTCTTC
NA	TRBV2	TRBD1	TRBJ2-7	CASSESNRGSYEQYF	TGTGCCAGCAGTGAAAGTAACAGGGGTAGCTACGAGCAGTACTTC
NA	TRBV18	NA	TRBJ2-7	CASSTGTTYEQYF	TGTGCCAGCTCAACAGGAACAACCTACGAGCAGTACTTC